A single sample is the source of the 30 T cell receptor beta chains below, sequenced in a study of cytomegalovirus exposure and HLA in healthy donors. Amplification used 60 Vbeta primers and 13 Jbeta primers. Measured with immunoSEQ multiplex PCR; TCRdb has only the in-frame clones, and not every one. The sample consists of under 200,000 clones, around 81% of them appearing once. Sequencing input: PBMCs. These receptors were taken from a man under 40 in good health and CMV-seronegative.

CDR3 bases: TGTGCCAGCAGTGCGTACTTGGGACTAGCGGGGTACAATGAGCAGTTCTTC. Protein product: CASSAYLGLAGYNEQFF. The rearrangement links TRBV6-1 to TRBJ2-1; 13 bases fit TRBD2. Germline CDR1 reads MNHNS; CDR2 reads SASEGT. This CDR3 contains 17 residues. J lost 4 bases, V lost 4 bases, and 7 bases had no gene match.

The CDR3 loop is CASSRTAQETQYF. The CDR3 coding sequence is TGTGCCAGCAGCCGGACAGCCCAAGAGACCCAGTACTTC. V and J are TRBV7-3 and TRBJ2-5, with D possibly TRBD1 on 6 matching bases. V gave up 5 bases and J gave up 1 base, with 8 bases separating them. The CDR3 loop spans 13 amino acids. CDR1 is SGHTA, CDR2 FQGTGA, per germline.

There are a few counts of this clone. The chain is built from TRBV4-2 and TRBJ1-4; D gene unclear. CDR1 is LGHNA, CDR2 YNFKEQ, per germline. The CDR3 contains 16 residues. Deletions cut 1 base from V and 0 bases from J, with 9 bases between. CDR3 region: CASSQGSGTTNEKLFF. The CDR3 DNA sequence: TGTGCCAGCAGCCAAGGGTCCGGGACAACTAATGAAAAACTGTTTTTT.

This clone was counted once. The CDR3 nucleotides are TGTGCCAGCAGTCCTGCGACTAGCGGGATAGCAGATACGCAGTATTTT. Its protein is CASSPATSGIADTQYF. The genes are TRBV11-2 and TRBJ2-3; 11 nucleotides match TRBD2. Germline lookup yields CDR1 SGHAT and CDR2 FQNNGV. Germline trimming cut 6 bases from V and 4 bases from J; bases unmatched to any gene: 9. CDR3 length: 16 residues.

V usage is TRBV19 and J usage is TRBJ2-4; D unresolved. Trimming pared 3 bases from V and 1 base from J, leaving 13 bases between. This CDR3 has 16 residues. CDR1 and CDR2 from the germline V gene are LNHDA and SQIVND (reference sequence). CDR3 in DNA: TGTGCCAGTAGTATGGAGAAACCCTTGGCCAAAAACATTCAGTACTTC. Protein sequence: CASSMEKPLAKNIQYF.

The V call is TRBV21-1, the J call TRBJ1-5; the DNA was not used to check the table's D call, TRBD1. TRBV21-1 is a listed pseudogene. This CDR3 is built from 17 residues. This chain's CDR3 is CASSNRFGTGMDQPQHF. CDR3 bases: TGTGCCAGCAGCAACCGTTTCGGGACAGGGATGGATCAGCCCCAGCATTTT.

This CDR3 reads CASRIDGGTEAFF. DNA for the CDR3: TGTGCCAGCAGGATAGACGGAGGCACTGAAGCTTTCTTT. This rearrangement joins TRBV6-5 to TRBJ1-1; D unclear. The V end lost 6 bases, the J end lost 4 bases, and 12 bases lay between the germline ends. CDR1 is MNHEY and CDR2 is SVGAGI in the germline V gene. CDR3 length: 13 amino acids.

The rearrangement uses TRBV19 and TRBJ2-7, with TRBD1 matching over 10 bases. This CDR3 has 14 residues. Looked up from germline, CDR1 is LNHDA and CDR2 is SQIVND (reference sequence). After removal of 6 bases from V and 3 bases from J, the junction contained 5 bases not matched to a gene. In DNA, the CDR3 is TGTGCCAGTAGGCCGACAGGGGGCGGCTACGAGCAGTACTTC. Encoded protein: CASRPTGGGYEQYF.

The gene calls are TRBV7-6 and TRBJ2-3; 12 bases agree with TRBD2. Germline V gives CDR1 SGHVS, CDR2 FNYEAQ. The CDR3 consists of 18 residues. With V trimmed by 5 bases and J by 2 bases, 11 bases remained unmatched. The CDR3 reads CASSPRLAGDTYTDTQYF. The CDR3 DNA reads TGTGCCAGCAGCCCTCGACTAGCGGGAGATACGTACACAGATACGCAGTATTTT. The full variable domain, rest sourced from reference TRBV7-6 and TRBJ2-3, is GAGVSQSPRYKVTKRGQDVALRCDPISGHVSLYWYRQALGQGPEFLTYFNYEAQQDKSGLPNDRFSAERPEGSISTLTIQRTEQRDSAMYRCASSPRLAGDTYTDTQYFGPGTRLTVL.

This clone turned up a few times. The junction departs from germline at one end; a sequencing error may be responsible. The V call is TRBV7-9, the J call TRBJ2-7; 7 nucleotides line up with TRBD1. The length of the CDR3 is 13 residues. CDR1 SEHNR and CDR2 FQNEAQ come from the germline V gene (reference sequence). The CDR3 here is CASTLDRAGEQYF. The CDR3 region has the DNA TGTGCCAGCACCTTAGACAGGGCGGGCGAGCAGTACTTC.

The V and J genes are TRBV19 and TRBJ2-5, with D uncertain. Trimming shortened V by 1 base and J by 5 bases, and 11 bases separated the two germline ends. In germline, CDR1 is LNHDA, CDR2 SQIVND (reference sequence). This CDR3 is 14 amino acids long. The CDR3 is CASSIASSGETQYF. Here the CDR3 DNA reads TGTGCCAGTAGTATAGCTAGTTCGGGTGAGACCCAGTACTTC.

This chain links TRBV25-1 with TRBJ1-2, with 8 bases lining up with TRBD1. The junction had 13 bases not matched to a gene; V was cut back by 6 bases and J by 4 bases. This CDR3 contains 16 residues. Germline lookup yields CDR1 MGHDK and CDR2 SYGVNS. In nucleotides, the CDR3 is TGTGCCAGCAGCCCCATCGCCCCGCAGGGGGCCTATGGCTACACCTTC. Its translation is CASSPIAPQGAYGYTF.

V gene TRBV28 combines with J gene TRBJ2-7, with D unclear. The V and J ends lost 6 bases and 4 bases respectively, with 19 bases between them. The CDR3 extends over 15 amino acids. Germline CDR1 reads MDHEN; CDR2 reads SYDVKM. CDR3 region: CASRSLGLNLYEQYF. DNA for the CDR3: TGTGCCAGCAGGTCTTTGGGCCTAAACCTTTACGAGCAGTACTTC.

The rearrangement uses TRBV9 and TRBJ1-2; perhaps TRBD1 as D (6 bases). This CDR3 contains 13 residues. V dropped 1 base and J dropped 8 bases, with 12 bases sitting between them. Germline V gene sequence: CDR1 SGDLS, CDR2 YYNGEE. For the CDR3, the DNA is TGTGCCAGCAGCGTACGGGGGGCGGGCGGCTACACCTTC. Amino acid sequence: CASSVRGAGGYTF. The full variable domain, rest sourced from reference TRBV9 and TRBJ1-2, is DSGVTQTPKHLITATGQRVTLRCSPRSGDLSVYWYQQSLDQGLQFLIQYYNGEERAKGNILERFSAQQFPDLHSELNLSSLELGDSALYFCASSVRGAGGYTFGSGTRLTVV.

The CDR3 DNA is TGTGCCAGCAGCCCCCGGACAGGGAGCTACGAGCAGTACTTC. Encoded protein: CASSPRTGSYEQYF. The rearrangement uses TRBV11-2 and TRBJ2-7, with 8 nucleotides matching TRBD1. Trimming at V came to 5 bases and at J to 3 bases, leaving 6 bases not matched to a gene. The germline V gene has CDR1 SGHAT and CDR2 FQNNGV. The CDR3 is 14 residues long. Drawing the rest from reference TRBV11-2 and TRBJ2-7, the complete variable domain is EAGVAQSPRYKIIEKRQSVAFWCNPISGHATLYWYQQILGQGPKLLIQFQNNGVVDDSQLPKDRFSAERLKGVDSTLKIQPAKLEDSAVYLCASSPRTGSYEQYFGPGTRLTVT.

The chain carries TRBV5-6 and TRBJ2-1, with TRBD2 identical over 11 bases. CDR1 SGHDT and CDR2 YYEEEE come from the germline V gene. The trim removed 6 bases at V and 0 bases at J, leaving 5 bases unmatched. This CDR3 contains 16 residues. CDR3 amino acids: CASIPTSGSSYNEQFF. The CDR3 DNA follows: TGTGCCAGCATCCCCACTAGCGGGAGCTCCTACAATGAGCAGTTCTTC.

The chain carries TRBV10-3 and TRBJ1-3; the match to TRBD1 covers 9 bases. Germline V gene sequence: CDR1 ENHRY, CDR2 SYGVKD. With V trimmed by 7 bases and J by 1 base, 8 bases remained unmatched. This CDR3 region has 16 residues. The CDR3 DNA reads TGTGCCATCAAATCCGGGACAGGGTTATCTGGAAACACCATATATTTT. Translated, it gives CAIKSGTGLSGNTIYF.

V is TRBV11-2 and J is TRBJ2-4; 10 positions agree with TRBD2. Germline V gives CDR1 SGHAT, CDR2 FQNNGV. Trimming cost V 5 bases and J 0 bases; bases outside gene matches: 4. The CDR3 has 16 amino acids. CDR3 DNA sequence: TGTGCCAGCAGCGCGCTAGCGGGAGTAGCCAAAAACATTCAGTACTTC. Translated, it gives CASSALAGVAKNIQYF.

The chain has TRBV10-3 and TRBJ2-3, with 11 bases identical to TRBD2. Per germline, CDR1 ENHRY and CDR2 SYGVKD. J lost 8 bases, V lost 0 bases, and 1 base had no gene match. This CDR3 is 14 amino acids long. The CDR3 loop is CAISESTSGVTQYF. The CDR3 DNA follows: TGTGCCATCAGTGAGTCGACTAGCGGGGTTACGCAGTATTTT.

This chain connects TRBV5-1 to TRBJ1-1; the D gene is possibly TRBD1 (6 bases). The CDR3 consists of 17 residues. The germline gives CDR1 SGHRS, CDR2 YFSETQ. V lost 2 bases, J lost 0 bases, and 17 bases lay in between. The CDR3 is CASSFSIRGTMNTEAFF. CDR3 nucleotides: TGCGCCAGCAGCTTTTCAATTAGGGGGACTATGAACACTGAAGCTTTCTTT.

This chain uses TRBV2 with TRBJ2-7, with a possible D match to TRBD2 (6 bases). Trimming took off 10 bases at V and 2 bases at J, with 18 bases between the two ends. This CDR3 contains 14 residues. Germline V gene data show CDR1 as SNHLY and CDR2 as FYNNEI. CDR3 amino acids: CATQGTSTTYEQYF. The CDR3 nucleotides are TGTGCCACCCAAGGGACTTCCACCACCTACGAGCAGTACTTC.

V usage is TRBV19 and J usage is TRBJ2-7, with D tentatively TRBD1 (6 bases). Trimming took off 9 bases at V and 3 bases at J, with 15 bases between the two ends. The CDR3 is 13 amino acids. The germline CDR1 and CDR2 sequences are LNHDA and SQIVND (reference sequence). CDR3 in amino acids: CARHQGLLYEQYF. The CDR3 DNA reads TGTGCCAGGCATCAGGGGTTGCTCTACGAGCAGTACTTC.

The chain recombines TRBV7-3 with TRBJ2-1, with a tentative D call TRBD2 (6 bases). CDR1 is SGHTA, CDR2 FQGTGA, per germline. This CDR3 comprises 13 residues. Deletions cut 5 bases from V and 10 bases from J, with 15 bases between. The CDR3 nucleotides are TGTGCCAGCAGCCTGTCTTCGGGGGAAGAGCAGTTCTTC. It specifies CASSLSSGEEQFF.

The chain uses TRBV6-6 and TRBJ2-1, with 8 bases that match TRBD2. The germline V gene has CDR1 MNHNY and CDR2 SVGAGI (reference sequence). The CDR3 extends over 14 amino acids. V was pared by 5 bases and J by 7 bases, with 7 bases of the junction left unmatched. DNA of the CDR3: TGTGCCAGCAGTGGGGGGACTAGAGGTAATGAGCAGTTCTTC. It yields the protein CASSGGTRGNEQFF.

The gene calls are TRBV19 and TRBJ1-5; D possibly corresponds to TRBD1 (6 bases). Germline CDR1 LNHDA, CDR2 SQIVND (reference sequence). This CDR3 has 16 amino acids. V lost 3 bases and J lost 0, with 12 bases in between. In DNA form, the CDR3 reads TGTGCCAGTAGTATGGGGACACTTACTAGCAATCAGCCCCAGCATTTT. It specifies CASSMGTLTSNQPQHF.

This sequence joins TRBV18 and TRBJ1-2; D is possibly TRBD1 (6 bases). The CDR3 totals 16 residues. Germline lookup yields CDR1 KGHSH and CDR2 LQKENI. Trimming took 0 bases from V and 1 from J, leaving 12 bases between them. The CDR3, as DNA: TGTGCCAGCTCACCACCTCAGGGGACCCTTAACTATGGCTACACCTTC. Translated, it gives CASSPPQGTLNYGYTF. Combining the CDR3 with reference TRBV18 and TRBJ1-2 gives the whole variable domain NAGVMQNPRHLVRRRGQEARLRCSPMKGHSHVYWYRQLPEEGLKFMVYLQKENIIDESGMPKERFSAEFPKEGPSILRIQQVVRGDSAAYFCASSPPQGTLNYGYTFGSGTRLTVV.

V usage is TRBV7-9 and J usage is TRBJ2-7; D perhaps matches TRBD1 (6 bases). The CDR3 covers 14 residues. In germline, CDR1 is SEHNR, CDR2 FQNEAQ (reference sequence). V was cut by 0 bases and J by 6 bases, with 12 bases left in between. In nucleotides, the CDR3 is TGTGCCAGCAGCTTAGCTCCAACAGGGTTCGAGCAGTACTTC. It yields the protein CASSLAPTGFEQYF.

Here the CDR3 reads CASSHSGTGNEKLFF. The CDR3 bases are TGTGCCAGCAGTCACAGCGGGACAGGGAATGAAAAACTGTTTTTT. J is TRBJ1-4 and V is TRBV6-1; the match to TRBD1 covers 9 bases. J lost 5 bases, V lost 5 bases, and 6 bases had no gene match. Germline V gene lookup returns CDR1 MNHNS and CDR2 SASEGT. The CDR3 sequence is 15 residues long.

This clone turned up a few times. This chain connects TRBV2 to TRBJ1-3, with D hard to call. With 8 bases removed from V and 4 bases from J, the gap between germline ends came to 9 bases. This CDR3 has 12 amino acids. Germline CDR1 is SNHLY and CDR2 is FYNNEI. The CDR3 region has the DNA TGTGCCAGCGAGGAACTGGGAAACACCATATATTTT. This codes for CASEELGNTIYF.

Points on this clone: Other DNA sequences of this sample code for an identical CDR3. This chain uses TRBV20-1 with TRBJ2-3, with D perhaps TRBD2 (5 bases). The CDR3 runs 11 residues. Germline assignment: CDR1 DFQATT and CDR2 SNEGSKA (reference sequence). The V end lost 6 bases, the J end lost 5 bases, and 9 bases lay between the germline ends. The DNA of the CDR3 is TGCAGTGCCCGCGGAGGAGATACGCAGTATTTT. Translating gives CSARGGDTQYF.